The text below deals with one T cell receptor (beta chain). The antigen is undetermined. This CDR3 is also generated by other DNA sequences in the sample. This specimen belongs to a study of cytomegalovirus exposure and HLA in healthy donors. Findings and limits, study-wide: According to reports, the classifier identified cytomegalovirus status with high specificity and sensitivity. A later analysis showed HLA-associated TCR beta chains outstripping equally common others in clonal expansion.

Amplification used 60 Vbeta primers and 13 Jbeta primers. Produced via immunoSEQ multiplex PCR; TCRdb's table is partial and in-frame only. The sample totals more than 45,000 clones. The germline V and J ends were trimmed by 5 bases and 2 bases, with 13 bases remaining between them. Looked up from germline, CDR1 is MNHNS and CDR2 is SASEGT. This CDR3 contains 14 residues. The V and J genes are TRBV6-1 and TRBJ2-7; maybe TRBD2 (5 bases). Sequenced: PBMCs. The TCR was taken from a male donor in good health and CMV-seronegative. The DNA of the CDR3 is TGTGCCAGCAGTCAAAGGACGGGAACCTACGAGCAGTACTTC. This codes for CASSQRTGTYEQYF.